Ten or more counts support the clone carrying this TCR beta chain. Its antigen remains unidentified. The sample belongs to a study of CD8 T cells in ankylosing spondylitis. Study observations and caveats: The disease-linked clones had a CD8+ phenotype and low blood frequencies. In ankylosing spondylitis blood, a motif of about eight highly homologous TCR beta variants appeared characteristic. Disease-linked clones reportedly showed significant enrichment in matched ankylosing spondylitis synovial fluid.

The TCR beta libraries were generated through quantitative 5'-RACE incorporating molecular barcodes. Using its own MiXCR run on the 5' RACE reads, TCRdb lists one record per CDR3 protein. The sample has under 150,000 distinct CDR3 sequences; over 7% are singletons. The CDR3 contains 14 residues. V shed 3 bases, J shed 4 bases, and the junction held 3 bases outside the gene matches. Germline loops: CDR1 SGHRS, CDR2 YFSETQ. This clonotype was sampled from a male donor with ankylosing spondylitis or in good health (not recorded which). Sequences were obtained from blood, either unsorted or a sorted T cell fraction (not recorded which). This rearrangement joins TRBV5-1 to TRBJ2-5, with 10 bases aligning to TRBD1. The chain's CDR3 is CASSSGQGRETQYF. The DNA of the CDR3 is TGCGCCAGCAGCTCGGGACAGGGGCGAGAGACCCAGTACTTC.